The clone carrying this T cell receptor (beta chain) has only one observation. Generated by immunoSEQ multiplex PCR, the TCRdb table keeps only in-frame clones and is missing some. The table lists fewer than 40,000 clones, 75% to 95% of them singletons, with 0.45% to 0.55% in the top ten. This entry belongs to a study of T cell changes during pregnancy in multiple sclerosis. Trimming cost V 3 bases and J 0 bases, with 9 bases left between them. The CDR3 contains 15 residues. CDR1 MRHNA and CDR2 SNTAGT come from the germline V gene. The specimen comprised CD4+ T cells from peripheral blood mononuclear cells, sampled in the second trimester of pregnancy. The chain links TRBV6-4 to TRBJ2-1; D is perhaps TRBD2 (6 bases). This TCR derives from a female donor in good health, enrolled as a control in a pregnancy study. As DNA, the CDR3 is TGTGCCAGCAGTGAGGCGGGAAACTCCTACAATGAGCAGTTCTTC. It encodes CASSEAGNSYNEQFF.